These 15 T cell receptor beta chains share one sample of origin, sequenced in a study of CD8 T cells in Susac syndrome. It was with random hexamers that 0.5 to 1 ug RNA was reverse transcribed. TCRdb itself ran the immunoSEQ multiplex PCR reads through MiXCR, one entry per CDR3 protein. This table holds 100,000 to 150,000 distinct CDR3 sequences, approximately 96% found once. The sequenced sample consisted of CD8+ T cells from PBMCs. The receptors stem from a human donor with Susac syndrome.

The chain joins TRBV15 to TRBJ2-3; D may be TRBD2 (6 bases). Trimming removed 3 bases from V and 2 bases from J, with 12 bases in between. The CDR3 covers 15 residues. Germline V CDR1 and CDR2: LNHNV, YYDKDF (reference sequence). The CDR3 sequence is CATSRTSGFTDTQYF. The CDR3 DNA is TGTGCCACCAGCAGGACTAGTGGCTTCACAGATACGCAGTATTTT. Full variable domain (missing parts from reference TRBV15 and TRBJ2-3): DAMVIQNPRYQVTQFGKPVTLSCSQTLNHNVMYWYQQKSSQAPKLLFHYYDKDFNNEADTPDNFQSRRPNTSFCFLDIRSPGLGDTAMYLCATSRTSGFTDTQYFGPGTRLTVL.

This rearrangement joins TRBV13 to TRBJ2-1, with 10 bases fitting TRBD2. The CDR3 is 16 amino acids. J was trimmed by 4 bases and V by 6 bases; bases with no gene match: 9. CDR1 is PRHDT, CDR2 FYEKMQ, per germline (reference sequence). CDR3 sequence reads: CASSSGGTSEYNEQFF. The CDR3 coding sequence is TGTGCCAGCAGTTCTGGGGGGACTAGCGAATACAATGAGCAGTTCTTC.

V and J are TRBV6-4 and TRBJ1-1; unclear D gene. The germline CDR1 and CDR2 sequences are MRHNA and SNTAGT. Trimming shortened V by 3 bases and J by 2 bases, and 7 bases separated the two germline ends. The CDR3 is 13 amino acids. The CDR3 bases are TGTGCCAGCAGTGAAGAGGGCAACACTGAAGCTTTCTTT. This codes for CASSEEGNTEAFF.

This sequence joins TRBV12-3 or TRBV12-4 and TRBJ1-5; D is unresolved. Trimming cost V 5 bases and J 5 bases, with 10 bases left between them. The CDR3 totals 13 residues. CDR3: CASSTWKDQPQHF. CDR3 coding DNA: TGTGCCAGCAGTACGTGGAAGGATCAGCCCCAGCATTTT.

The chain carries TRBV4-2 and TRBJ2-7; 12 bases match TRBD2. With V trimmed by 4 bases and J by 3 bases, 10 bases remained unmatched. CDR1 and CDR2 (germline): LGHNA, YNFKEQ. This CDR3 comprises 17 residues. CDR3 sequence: CASSLLELAGGIYEQYF. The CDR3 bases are TGTGCCAGCAGCCTTCTTGAGCTAGCGGGAGGGATCTACGAGCAGTACTTC.

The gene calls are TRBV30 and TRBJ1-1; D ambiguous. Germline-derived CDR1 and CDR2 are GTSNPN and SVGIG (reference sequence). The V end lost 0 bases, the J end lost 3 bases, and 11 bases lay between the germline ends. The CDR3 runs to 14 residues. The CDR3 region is CAWSVLDGDTEAFF. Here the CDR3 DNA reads TGTGCCTGGAGTGTACTTGACGGAGACACTGAAGCTTTCTTT.

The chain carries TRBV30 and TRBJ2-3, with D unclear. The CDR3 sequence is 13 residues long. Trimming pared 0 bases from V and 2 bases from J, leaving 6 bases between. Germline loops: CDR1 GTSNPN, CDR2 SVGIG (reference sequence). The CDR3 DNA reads TGTGCCTGGAGTGTAAGCCTCACAGATACGCAGTATTTT. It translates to CAWSVSLTDTQYF.

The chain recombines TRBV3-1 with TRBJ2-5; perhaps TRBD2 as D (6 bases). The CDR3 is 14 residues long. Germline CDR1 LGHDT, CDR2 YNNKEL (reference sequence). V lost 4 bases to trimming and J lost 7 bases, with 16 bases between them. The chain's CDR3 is CASSLDSWGVTQYF. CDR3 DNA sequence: TGTGCCAGCAGCCTAGACAGCTGGGGGGTGACCCAGTACTTC.

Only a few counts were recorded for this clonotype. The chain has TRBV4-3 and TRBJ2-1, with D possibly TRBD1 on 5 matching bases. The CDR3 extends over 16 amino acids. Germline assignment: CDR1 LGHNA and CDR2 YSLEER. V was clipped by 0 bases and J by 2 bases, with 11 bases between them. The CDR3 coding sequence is TGCGCCAGCAGCCAAGACGGAATAGGGGCCTACAATGAGCAGTTCTTC. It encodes CASSQDGIGAYNEQFF.

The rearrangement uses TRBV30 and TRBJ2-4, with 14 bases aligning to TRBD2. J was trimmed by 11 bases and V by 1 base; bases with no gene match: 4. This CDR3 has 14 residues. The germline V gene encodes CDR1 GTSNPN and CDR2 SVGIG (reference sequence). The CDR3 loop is CAWSAGTSGGVQYF. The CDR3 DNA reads TGTGCCTGGAGTGCCGGGACTAGCGGGGGCGTTCAGTACTTC.

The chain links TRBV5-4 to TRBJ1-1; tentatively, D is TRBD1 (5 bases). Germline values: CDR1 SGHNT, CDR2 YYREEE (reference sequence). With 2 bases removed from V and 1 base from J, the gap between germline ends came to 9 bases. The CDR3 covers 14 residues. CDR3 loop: CASSFPTENTEAFF. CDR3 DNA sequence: TGTGCCAGCAGCTTTCCGACAGAGAACACTGAAGCTTTCTTT. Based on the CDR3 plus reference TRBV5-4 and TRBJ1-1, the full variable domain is ETGVTQSPTHLIKTRGQQVTLRCSSQSGHNTVSWYQQALGQGPQFIFQYYREEENGRGNFPPRFSGLQFPNYSSELNVNALELDDSALYLCASSFPTENTEAFFGQGTRLTVV.

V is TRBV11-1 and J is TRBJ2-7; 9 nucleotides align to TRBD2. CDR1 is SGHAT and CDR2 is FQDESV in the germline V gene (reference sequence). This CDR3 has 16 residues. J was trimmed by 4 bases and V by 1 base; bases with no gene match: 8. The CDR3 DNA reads TGTGCCAGCAGCTTAGAGCCTAGCGGGGTTGCTTACGAGCAGTACTTC. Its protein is CASSLEPSGVAYEQYF.

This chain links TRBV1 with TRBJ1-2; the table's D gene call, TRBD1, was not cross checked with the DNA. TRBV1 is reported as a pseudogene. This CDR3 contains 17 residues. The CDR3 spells CTSSQDPNSEGGYGYTF. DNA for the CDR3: TGCACCAGCAGCCAAGATCCCAATTCTGAGGGGGGCTATGGCTACACCTTC.

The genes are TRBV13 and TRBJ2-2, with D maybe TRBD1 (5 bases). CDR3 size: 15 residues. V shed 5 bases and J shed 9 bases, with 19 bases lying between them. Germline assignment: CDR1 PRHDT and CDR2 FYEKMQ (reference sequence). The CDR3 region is CASSERGEGARELFF. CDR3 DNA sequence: TGTGCCAGCAGCGAACGCGGAGAAGGGGCTCGGGAGCTGTTTTTT.

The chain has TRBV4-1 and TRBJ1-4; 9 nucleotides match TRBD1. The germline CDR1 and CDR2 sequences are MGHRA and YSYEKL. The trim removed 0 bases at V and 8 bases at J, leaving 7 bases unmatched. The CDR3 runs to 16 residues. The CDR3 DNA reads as TGCGCCAGCAGCCAAGACGACGGACAGGGGCGAGAAAAACTGTTTTTT. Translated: CASSQDDGQGREKLFF.